The T cell receptor beta chain described here comes from a study of T cell responses to AZD1222 COVID-19 vaccine. Study at large: Second doses that came at about 4 or about 12 weeks were put together.

V lost 2 bases, J lost 7 bases, and 9 bases lay in between. Germline lookup yields CDR1 SGHTA and CDR2 FQGNSA. This CDR3 spans 13 amino acids. Notes on the study in general: Baseline seropositives among AZD1222 recipients totaled only five or six. Targets within unmutated variant regions were reportedly found for nearly half of spike-specific TCRs. Repertoire sampling was restricted to post-peak T cell response timepoints.

Only in-frame clones appear in the TCRdb table, and some are missing; sequencing was by immunoSEQ multiplex PCR. This sample has 240,000 or so clones, with 80% to 95% found just once. With regard to this clone: As yet, its antigen is unknown.

The chain carries TRBV7-2 and TRBJ1-5, with a possible D match to TRBD1 (5 bases). Sequencing was performed on peripheral blood, taken on day 0 of AZD1222 vaccination. The receptor's source is an adult in good health. The CDR3 here is CASSLRGNQPQHF. The CDR3 DNA follows: TGTGCCAGCAGCTTACGGGGGAACCAGCCCCAGCATTTT.